The 17 T cell receptor beta chains given below trace back to one sample, sequenced in a study of human T cells and chemical hapten exposure. Regarding time point: healthy volunteer bleed at 2 weeks. The study extracted total RNA from unfractionated whole blood. TCRdb re-derived calls from the RACE reads in MiXCR, one entry per CDR3 protein. The sample has 130,000 or so distinct CDR3 sequences, about 9% seen once. Sequencing input: whole blood. Receptors were obtained from a male donor in good health. Some clones in this sample may be carry-over from other donors' samples.

This clonotype was picked up many times. The chain employs TRBV6-1 and TRBJ2-3; no definite D call. Germline V gene data show CDR1 as MNHNS and CDR2 as SASEGT. The V gene lost 0 bases and the J gene lost 11 bases, with 9 bases spanning the gap. The CDR3 loop spans 12 amino acids. CDR3 in DNA: TGTGCCAGCAGTGAAGCGCTCCAAATGCAGTATTTT. As protein: CASSEALQMQYF.

This clonotype has at least ten counts. The chain uses TRBV14 and TRBJ2-1; TRBD2 is a possible D gene (5 bases). The ends were cut back, 0 bases at V and 0 bases at J, with 12 bases in the middle. The CDR3 covers 17 residues. Germline CDR1 SGHDN, CDR2 FVKESK. CDR3 bases: TGTGCCAGCAGCCAAGATCGAGGGCGCGGCTCCTACAATGAGCAGTTCTTC. Its translation: CASSQDRGRGSYNEQFF.

This clonotype was found a few times. The V gene is TRBV6-5, the J gene TRBJ2-1, with 7 bases fitting TRBD2. The CDR3 is 13 amino acids. The J segment lost 9 bases and the V segment lost 6 bases, leaving 8 bases of the junction unmatched. Germline V gene lookup returns CDR1 MNHEY and CDR2 SVGAGI. CDR3 sequence: CASSPAGMVEQFF. The CDR3 coding sequence is TGTGCCAGCAGCCCAGCGGGAATGGTTGAGCAGTTCTTC.

The chain links TRBV2 to TRBJ2-3; a possible D gene is TRBD2 (5 bases). V was trimmed by 6 bases and J by 1 base, leaving 14 bases between them. Germline V gene sequence: CDR1 SNHLY, CDR2 FYNNEI. The CDR3 sequence is 15 residues long. CDR3 DNA: TGTGCCAGCAGGGAGAGAGGGTCGGGCACAGATACGCAGTATTTT. Translation gives CASRERGSGTDTQYF.

This clonotype was detected many times. The chain links TRBV12-3 or TRBV12-4 to TRBJ2-7; D not resolved. The CDR3 is 10 amino acids. V shed 7 bases and J shed 4 bases, with 5 bases lying between them. CDR3 nucleotides: TGTGCCAGCATCTGGTACGAGCAGTACTTC. This sequence encodes CASIWYEQYF.

The sample holds many counts of this clonotype. J is TRBJ2-7 and V is TRBV14; 8 positions agree with TRBD1. The CDR3 covers 15 residues. Germline CDR1 and CDR2: SGHDN and FVKESK. The trim removed 1 base at V and 4 bases at J, leaving 6 bases unmatched. The CDR3 reads CASSQASQGAYEQYF. The DNA of the CDR3 is TGTGCCAGCAGCCAAGCTTCGCAGGGGGCTTACGAGCAGTACTTC.

The chain carries TRBV20-1 and TRBJ2-7, with 8 bases identical to TRBD1. Germline V gene data show CDR1 as DFQATT and CDR2 as SNEGSKA (reference sequence). V shed 3 bases, J shed 1 base, and the junction held 11 bases outside the gene matches. The CDR3 runs to 16 residues. CDR3 sequence reads: CSARVKWDRTSYEQYF. CDR3 nucleotides: TGCAGTGCTAGGGTTAAATGGGACAGGACTTCCTACGAGCAGTACTTC.

This chain joins TRBV12-3 or TRBV12-4 and TRBJ1-5, with D perhaps TRBD1 (5 bases). Between the trimmed V and J ends, which lost 1 base and 3 bases, there was a span of 13 bases. CDR3 size: 16 residues. In DNA, the CDR3 is TGTGCCAGCAGTTTAGGTGGCGGGACCCCCAATCAGCCCCAGCATTTT. Translating it yields CASSLGGGTPNQPQHF.

This chain links TRBV12-5 with TRBJ2-7, with TRBD2 matching 9 bases. The J segment lost 2 bases and the V segment lost 5 bases, leaving 4 bases of the junction unmatched. The CDR3 runs 14 residues. CDR1 LGHNT and CDR2 FRNRAP come from the germline V gene. CDR3 residues: CASGTERGAYEQYF. In nucleotides, the CDR3 is TGTGCTAGTGGTACTGAGCGGGGGGCCTACGAGCAGTACTTC. Variable domain in full (rest from reference TRBV12-5 and TRBJ2-7): DARVTQTPRHKVTEMGQEVTMRCQPILGHNTVFWYRQTMMQGLELLAYFRNRAPLDDSGMPKDRFSAEMPDATLATLKIQPSEPRDSAVYFCASGTERGAYEQYFGPGTRLTVT.

This clonotype was seen many times. This rearrangement joins TRBV6-2 or TRBV6-3 to TRBJ2-1; D is unresolved. With 0 bases removed from V and 3 bases from J, the gap between germline ends came to 9 bases. This CDR3 comprises 15 residues. Germline CDR1 MNHEY, CDR2 SVGEGT. The DNA of the CDR3 is TGTGCCAGCAGTTACTCGGTGACAAACTACAATGAGCAGTTCTTC. Translating gives CASSYSVTNYNEQFF.

This clonotype showed up just a few times. The rearrangement links TRBV7-8 to TRBJ1-5; TRBD1 might be the D (5 bases). Germline V gives CDR1 SGHVS, CDR2 FQNEAQ. V was cut by 1 base and J by 0 bases, with 7 bases left in between. The CDR3 is 15 amino acids. DNA for the CDR3: TGTGCCAGCAGCTTAGAGCAGGGTAGCAATCAGCCCCAGCATTTT. This gives the protein CASSLEQGSNQPQHF.

The V and J genes are TRBV19 and TRBJ1-5; 9 nucleotides align to TRBD1. V lost 4 bases to trimming and J lost 4 bases; unmatched junction nucleotides: 11. This CDR3 contains 17 residues. CDR1 and CDR2 (germline): LNHDA, SQIVND (reference sequence). The CDR3 spells CASSTYPAGTGNQPQHF. CDR3 DNA sequence: TGTGCCAGTAGTACCTACCCGGCCGGGACAGGGAATCAGCCCCAGCATTTT.

The V gene is TRBV7-9, the J gene TRBJ2-4; TRBD1 aligns across 7 bases. V lost 5 bases, J lost 3 bases, and 7 bases stayed unmatched. Germline V gene lookup returns CDR1 SEHNR and CDR2 FQNEAQ (reference sequence). The CDR3 has 15 amino acids. The CDR3 protein is CASSRDRDSKNIQYF. The DNA of the CDR3 is TGTGCCAGCAGCCGTGACCGGGACAGCAAAAACATTCAGTACTTC.

This clonotype was recorded a few times. The rearrangement links TRBV29-1 to TRBJ1-2, with 10 bases lining up with TRBD1. With 8 bases clipped from V and 8 bases from J, the junction kept 8 bases outside the gene matches. CDR3 length: 12 amino acids. Germline CDR1 and CDR2: SQVTM and ANQGSEA. CDR3 sequence (DNA): TGCAGCATCGCGGGACAGGGGTTGGGCTACACCTTC. This gives the protein CSIAGQGLGYTF. Drawing the rest from reference TRBV29-1 and TRBJ1-2, the complete variable domain is SAVISQKPSRDICQRGTSLTIQCQVDSQVTMMFWYRQQPGQSLTLIATANQGSEATYESGFVIDKFPISRPNLTFSTLTVSNMSPEDSSIYLCSIAGQGLGYTFGSGTRLTVV.

The sample holds many counts of this clonotype. The chain recombines TRBV6-5 with TRBJ2-4; TRBD1 is a possible D gene (6 bases). The CDR3 spans 16 residues. CDR1 and CDR2 (germline): MNHEY, SVGAGI. Trimming stripped 11 bases from V and 0 bases from J, with 20 bases between. As DNA, the CDR3 is TGTGCCTCTGGGAAGGCAGGGGATATAGCCAAAAACATTCAGTACTTC. Protein sequence: CASGKAGDIAKNIQYF.

The chain joins TRBV20-1 to TRBJ2-7; possibly TRBD1 for D (6 bases). Germline values: CDR1 DFQATT, CDR2 SNEGSKA (reference sequence). The CDR3 consists of 13 residues. Trimming took 0 bases from V and 6 from J, leaving 12 bases between them. CDR3 sequence reads: CSARDARGPEQYF. In DNA form, the CDR3 reads TGCAGTGCTAGAGATGCCAGGGGCCCCGAGCAGTACTTC.

Details on this clonotype: A much larger clonotype is one base distant, so this may be a read error. The chain employs TRBV13 and TRBJ1-1; tentative D call: TRBD1 (6 bases). Germline CDR1 is PRHDT and CDR2 is FYEKMQ (reference sequence). The CDR3 sequence is 17 residues long. CDR3 region: CASSFGQPYTMNTGAFF. The CDR3 nucleotides read TGTGCCAGCAGCTTCGGACAGCCTTATACGATGAACACTGGAGCTTTCTTT. Complete variable domain (other parts from reference TRBV13 and TRBJ1-1): AAGVIQSPRHLIKEKRETATLKCYPIPRHDTVYWYQQGPGQDPQFLISFYEKMQSDKGSIPDRFSAQQFSDYHSELNMSSLELGDSALYFCASSFGQPYTMNTGAFFGQGTRLTVV.